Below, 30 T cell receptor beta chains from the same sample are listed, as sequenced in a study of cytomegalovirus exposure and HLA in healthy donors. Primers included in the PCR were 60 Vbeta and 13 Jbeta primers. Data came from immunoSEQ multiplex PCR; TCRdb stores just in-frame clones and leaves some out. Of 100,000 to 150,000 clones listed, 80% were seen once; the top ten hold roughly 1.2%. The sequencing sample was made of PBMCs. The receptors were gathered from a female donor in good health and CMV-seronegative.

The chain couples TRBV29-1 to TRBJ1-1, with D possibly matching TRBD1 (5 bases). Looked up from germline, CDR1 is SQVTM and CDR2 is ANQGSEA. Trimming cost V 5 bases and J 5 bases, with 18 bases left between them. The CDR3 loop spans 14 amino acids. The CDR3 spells CSVKPGGRVTEAFF. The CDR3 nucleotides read TGCAGCGTTAAACCCGGTGGCAGGGTAACTGAAGCTTTCTTT.

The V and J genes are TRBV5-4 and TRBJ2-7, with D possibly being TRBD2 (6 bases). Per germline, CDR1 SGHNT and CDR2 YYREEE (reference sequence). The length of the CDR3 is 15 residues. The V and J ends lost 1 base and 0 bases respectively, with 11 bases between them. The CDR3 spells CASSLLSGASYEQYF. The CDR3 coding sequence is TGTGCCAGCAGCTTGCTTAGCGGAGCCTCCTACGAGCAGTACTTC.

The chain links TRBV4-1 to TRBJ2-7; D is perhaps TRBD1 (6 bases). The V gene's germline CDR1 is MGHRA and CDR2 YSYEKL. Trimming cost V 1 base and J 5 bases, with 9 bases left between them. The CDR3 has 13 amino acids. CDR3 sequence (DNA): TGCGCCAGCAGCCAAGCCGCAGGGGACGAGCAGTACTTC. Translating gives CASSQAAGDEQYF.

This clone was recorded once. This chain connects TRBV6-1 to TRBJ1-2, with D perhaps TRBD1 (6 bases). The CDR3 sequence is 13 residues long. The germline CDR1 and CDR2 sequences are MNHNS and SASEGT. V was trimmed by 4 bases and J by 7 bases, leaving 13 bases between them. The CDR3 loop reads CASSVGGRAGYTF. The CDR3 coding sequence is TGTGCCAGCAGTGTCGGGGGGCGGGCTGGCTACACCTTC.

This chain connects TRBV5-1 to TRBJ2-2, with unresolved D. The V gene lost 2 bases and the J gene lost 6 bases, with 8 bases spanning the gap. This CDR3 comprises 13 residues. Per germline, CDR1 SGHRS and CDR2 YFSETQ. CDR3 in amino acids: CASSLEPAGELFF. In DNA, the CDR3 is TGCGCCAGCAGCTTAGAGCCGGCCGGGGAGCTGTTTTTT.

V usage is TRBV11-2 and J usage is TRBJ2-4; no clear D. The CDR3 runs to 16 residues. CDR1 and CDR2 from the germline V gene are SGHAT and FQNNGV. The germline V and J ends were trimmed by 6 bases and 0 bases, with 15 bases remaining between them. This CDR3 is CASRPPVNRAKNIQYF. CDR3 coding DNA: TGTGCCAGCAGACCCCCGGTTAACAGAGCCAAAAACATTCAGTACTTC. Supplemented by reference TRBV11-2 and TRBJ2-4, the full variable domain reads EAGVAQSPRYKIIEKRQSVAFWCNPISGHATLYWYQQILGQGPKLLIQFQNNGVVDDSQLPKDRFSAERLKGVDSTLKIQPAKLEDSAVYLCASRPPVNRAKNIQYFGAGTRLSVL.

CDR3 DNA sequence: TGTGCCAGCAGGTCCGGGACTAGCGGGGGCCGGAGGGGGACCCAGTACTTC. This translates into CASRSGTSGGRRGTQYF. The chain links TRBV2 to TRBJ2-5; 14 positions match TRBD2. After removal of 6 bases from V and 7 bases from J, the junction contained 13 bases not matched to a gene. CDR3 length: 17 residues. The V gene's germline CDR1 is SNHLY and CDR2 FYNNEI.

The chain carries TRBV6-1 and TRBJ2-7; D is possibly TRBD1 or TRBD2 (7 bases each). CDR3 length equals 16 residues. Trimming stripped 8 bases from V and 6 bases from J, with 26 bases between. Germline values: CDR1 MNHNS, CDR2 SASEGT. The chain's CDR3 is CASRGRGRQGRSEQYF. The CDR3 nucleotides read TGTGCCAGCCGTGGGAGGGGGCGACAGGGAAGGAGCGAGCAGTACTTC.

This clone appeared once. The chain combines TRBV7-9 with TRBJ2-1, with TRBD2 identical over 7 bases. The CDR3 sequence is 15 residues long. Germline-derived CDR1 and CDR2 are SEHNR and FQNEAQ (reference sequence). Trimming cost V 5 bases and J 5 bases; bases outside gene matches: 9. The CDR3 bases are TGTGCCAGCAGCAGGACTAGTCGGGGGGACAATGAGCAGTTCTTC. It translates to CASSRTSRGDNEQFF.

The CDR3 protein is CASSERQGVVWEAFF. CDR3 coding DNA: TGCGCCAGCAGTGAACGACAGGGGGTGGTCTGGGAAGCTTTCTTT. V and J are TRBV10-2 and TRBJ1-1; 9 bases are shared with TRBD1. Germline V lookup: CDR1 WSHSY, CDR2 SAAADI. The V segment lost 3 bases and the J segment 8 bases; nucleotides outside the gene matches: 10. This CDR3 has 15 residues.

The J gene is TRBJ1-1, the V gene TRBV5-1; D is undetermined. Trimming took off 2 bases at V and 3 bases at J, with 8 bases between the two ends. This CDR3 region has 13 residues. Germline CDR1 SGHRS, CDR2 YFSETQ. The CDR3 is CASSFQEDTEAFF. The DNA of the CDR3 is TGCGCCAGCAGCTTTCAGGAGGACACTGAAGCTTTCTTT.

The CDR3 protein is CASSLASTASYSNQPQHF. CDR3 sequence (DNA): TGTGCCAGCAGCTTAGCGTCGACAGCCTCCTATAGCAATCAGCCCCAGCATTTT. This chain joins TRBV7-2 and TRBJ1-5, with D maybe TRBD1 (5 bases). The CDR3 runs to 18 residues. Between the trimmed V and J ends, which lost 0 bases and 0 bases, there was a span of 15 bases. CDR1 and CDR2 from the germline V gene are SGHTA and FQGNSA.

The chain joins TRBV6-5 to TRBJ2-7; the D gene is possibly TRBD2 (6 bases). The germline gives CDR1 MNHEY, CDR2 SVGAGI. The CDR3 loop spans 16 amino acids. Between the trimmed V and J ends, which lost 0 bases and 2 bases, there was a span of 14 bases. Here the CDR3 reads CASSYSFAGPPYEQYF. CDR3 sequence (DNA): TGTGCCAGCAGTTACTCATTCGCGGGGCCCCCCTACGAGCAGTACTTC.

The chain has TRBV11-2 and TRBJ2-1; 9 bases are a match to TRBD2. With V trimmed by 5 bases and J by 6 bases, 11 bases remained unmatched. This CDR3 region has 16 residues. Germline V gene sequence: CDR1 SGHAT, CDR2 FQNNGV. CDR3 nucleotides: TGTGCCAGCAGCCAGCTATCTAGCGGGATTGGCAATGAGCAGTTCTTC. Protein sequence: CASSQLSSGIGNEQFF.

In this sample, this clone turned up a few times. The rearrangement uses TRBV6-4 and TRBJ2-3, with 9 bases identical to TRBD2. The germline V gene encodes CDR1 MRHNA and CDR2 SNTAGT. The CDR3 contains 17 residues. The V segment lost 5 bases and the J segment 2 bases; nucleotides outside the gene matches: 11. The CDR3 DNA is TGTGCCAGCAGTTCACGGATGACTAGCGGCCACACAGATACGCAGTATTTT. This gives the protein CASSSRMTSGHTDTQYF.

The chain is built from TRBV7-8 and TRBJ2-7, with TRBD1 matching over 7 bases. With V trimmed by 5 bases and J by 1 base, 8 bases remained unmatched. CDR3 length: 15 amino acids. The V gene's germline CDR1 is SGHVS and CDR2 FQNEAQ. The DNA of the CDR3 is TGTGCCAGCAGCCTCCTCGGGACAGCTTCCTACGAGCAGTACTTC. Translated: CASSLLGTASYEQYF.

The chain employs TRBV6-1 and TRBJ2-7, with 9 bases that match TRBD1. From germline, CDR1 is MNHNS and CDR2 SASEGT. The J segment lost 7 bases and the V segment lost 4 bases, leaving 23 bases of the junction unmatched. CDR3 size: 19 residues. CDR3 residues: CASSASTVGGQGRPGEQYF. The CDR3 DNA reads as TGTGCCAGCAGTGCTTCCACAGTGGGGGGACAGGGCAGGCCGGGGGAGCAGTACTTC.

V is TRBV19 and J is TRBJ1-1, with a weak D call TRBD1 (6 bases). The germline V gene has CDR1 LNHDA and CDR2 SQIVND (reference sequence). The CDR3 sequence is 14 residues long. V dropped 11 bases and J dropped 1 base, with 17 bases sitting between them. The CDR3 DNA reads TGTGCCGGTACCATGGGGGGGGCGAACACTGAAGCTTTCTTT. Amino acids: CAGTMGGANTEAFF. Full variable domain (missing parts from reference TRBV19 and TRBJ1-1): DGGITQSPKYLFRKEGQNVTLSCEQNLNHDAMYWYRQDPGQGLRLIYYSQIVNDFQKGDIAEGYSVSREKKESFPLTVTSAQKNPTAFYLCAGTMGGANTEAFFGQGTRLTVV.

CDR3 in DNA: TGTGCCAGCAGTGAGGGACAGGGATACACAGATACGCAGTATTTT. As protein: CASSEGQGYTDTQYF. This chain uses TRBV6-1 with TRBJ2-3, with 9 bases fitting TRBD1. V was pared by 3 bases and J by 2 bases, with 3 bases of the junction left unmatched. Germline-derived CDR1 and CDR2 are MNHNS and SASEGT. The CDR3 is 15 residues long.

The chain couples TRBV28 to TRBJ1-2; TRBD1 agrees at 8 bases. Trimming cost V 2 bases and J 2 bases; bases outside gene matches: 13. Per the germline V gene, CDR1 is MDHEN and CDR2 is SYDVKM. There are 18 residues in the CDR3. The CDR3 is CASSLVGQGAMKNYGYTF. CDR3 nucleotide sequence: TGTGCCAGCAGTTTAGTAGGTCAGGGGGCCATGAAGAACTATGGCTACACCTTC.

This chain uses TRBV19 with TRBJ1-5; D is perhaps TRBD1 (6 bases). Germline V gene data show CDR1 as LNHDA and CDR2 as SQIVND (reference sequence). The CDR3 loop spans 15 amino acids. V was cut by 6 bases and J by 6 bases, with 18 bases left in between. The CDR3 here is CASRPWGGRGQPQHF. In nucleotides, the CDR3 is TGTGCCAGTAGACCGTGGGGGGGGCGCGGTCAGCCCCAGCATTTT.

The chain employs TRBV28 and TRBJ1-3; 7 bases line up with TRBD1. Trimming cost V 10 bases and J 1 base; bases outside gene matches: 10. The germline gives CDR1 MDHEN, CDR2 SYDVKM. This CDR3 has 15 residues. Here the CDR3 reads CATYVNRGSGNTIYF. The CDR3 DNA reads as TGTGCCACCTACGTGAACAGGGGATCTGGAAACACCATATATTTT.

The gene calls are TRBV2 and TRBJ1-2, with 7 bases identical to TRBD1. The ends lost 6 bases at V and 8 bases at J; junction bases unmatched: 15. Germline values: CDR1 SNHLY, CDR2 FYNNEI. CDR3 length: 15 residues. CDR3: CASSDVRQGSGGYTF. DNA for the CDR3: TGTGCCAGCAGCGACGTACGACAGGGATCAGGCGGCTACACCTTC.

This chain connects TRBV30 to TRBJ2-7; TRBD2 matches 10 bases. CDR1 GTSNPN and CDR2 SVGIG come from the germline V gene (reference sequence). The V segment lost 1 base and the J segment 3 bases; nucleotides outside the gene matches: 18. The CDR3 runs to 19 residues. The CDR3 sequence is CAWSASRTTSGFFGYEQYF. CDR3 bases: TGTGCCTGGAGTGCCTCCAGAACGACTAGCGGGTTCTTTGGCTACGAGCAGTACTTC. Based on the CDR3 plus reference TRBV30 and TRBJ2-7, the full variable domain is SQTIHQWPATLVQPVGSPLSLECTVEGTSNPNLYWYRQAAGRGLQLLFYSVGIGQISSEVPQNLSASRPQDRQFILSSKKLLLSDSGFYLCAWSASRTTSGFFGYEQYFGPGTRLTVT.

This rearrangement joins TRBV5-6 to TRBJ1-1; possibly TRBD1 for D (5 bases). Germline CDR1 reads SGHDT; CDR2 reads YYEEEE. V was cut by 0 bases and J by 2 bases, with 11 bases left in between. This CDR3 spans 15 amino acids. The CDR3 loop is CASSLVGRANTEAFF. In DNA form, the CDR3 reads TGTGCCAGCAGCTTGGTGGGGCGTGCTAACACTGAAGCTTTCTTT.

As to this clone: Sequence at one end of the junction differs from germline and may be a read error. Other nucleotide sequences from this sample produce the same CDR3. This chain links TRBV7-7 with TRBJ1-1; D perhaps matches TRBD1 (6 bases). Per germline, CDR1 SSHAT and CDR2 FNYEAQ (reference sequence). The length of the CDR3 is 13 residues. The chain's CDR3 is CASSREGGTEAFF. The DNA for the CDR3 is TGTGCTAGCAGCAGGGAGGGGGGCACTGAAGCTTTCTTT.

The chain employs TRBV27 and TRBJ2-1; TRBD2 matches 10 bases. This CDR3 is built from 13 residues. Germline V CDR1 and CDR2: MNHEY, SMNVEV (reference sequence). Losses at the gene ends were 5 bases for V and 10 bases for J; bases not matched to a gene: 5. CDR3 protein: CASSPALAGEQFF. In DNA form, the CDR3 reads TGTGCCAGCAGTCCGGCACTAGCGGGGGAGCAGTTCTTC.

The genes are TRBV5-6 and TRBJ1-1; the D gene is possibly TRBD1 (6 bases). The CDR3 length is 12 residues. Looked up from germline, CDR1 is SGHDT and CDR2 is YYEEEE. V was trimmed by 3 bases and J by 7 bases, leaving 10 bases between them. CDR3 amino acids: CASSWRGGEAFF. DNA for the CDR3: TGTGCCAGCAGCTGGAGGGGGGGTGAAGCTTTCTTT.

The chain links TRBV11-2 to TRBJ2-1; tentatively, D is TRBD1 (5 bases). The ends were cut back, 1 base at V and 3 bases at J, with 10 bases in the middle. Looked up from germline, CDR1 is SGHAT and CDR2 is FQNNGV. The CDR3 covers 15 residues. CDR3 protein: CASSLGQGGYNEQFF. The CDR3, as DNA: TGTGCCAGCAGCTTAGGCCAGGGTGGCTACAATGAGCAGTTCTTC.

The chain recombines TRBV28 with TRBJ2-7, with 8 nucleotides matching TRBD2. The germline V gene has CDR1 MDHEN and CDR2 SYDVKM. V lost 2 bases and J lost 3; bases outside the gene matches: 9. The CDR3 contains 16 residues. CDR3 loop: CASSLTLGAGDYEQYF. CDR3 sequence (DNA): TGTGCCAGCAGTTTAACCCTCGGAGCGGGAGACTACGAGCAGTACTTC.